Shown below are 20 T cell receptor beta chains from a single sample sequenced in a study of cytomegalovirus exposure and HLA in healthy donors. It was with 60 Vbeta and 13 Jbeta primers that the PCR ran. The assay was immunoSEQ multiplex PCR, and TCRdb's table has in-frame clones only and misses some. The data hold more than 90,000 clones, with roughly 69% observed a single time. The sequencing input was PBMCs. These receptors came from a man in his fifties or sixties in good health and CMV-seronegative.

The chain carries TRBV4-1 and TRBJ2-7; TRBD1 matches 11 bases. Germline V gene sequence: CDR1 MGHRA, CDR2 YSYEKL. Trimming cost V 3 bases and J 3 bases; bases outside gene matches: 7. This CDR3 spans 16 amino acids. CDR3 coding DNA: TGCGCCAGCAGCCAGAAAGCCGGGACAGGGGGCTACGAGCAGTACTTC. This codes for CASSQKAGTGGYEQYF.

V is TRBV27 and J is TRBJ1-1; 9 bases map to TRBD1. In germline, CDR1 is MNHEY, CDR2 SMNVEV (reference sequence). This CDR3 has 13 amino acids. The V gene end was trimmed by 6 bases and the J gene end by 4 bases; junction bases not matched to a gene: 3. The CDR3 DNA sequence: TGTGCCAGCAGGGTGGACAGGGGCACTGAAGCTTTCTTT. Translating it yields CASRVDRGTEAFF.

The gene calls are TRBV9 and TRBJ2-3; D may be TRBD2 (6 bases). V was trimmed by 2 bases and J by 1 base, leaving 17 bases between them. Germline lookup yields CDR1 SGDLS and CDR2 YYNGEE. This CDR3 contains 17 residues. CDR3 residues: CASSVTRGVIGTDTQYF. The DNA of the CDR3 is TGTGCCAGCAGCGTGACTAGAGGGGTTATCGGCACAGATACGCAGTATTTT.

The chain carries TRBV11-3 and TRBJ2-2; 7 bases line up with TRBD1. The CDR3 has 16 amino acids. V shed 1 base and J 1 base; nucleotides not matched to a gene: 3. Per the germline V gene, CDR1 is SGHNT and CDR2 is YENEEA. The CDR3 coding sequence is TGTGCCAGCAGCTTAGTAGCAGGGGGGAACACCGGGGAGCTGTTTTTT. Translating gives CASSLVAGGNTGELFF.

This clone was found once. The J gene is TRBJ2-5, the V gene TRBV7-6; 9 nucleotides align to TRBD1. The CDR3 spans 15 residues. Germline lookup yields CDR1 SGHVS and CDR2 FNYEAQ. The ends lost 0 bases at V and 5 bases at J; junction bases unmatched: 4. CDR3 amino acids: CASSLAWDRVETQYF. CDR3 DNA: TGTGCCAGCAGCTTAGCCTGGGACAGGGTTGAGACCCAGTACTTC.

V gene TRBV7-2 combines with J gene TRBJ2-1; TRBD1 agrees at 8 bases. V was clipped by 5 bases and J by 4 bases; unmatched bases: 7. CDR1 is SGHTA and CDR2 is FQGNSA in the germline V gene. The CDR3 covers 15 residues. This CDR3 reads CASSSRGQAYNEQFF. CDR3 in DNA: TGTGCCAGCAGCAGCCGGGGACAGGCGTACAATGAGCAGTTCTTC.

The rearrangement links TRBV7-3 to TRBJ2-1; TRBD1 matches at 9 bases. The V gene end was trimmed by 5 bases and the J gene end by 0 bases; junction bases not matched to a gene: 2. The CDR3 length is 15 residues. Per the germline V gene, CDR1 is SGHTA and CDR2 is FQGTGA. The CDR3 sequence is CASSKDRGSYNEQFF. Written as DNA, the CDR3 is TGTGCCAGCAGCAAGGACAGGGGCTCCTACAATGAGCAGTTCTTC.

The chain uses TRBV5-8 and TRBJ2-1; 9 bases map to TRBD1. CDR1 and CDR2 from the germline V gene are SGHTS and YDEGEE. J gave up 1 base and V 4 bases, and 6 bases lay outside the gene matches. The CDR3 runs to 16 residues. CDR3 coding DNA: TGTGCCAGCAGCCGGGGGACAGGGAGGTCCTACAATGAGCAGTTCTTC. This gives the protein CASSRGTGRSYNEQFF.

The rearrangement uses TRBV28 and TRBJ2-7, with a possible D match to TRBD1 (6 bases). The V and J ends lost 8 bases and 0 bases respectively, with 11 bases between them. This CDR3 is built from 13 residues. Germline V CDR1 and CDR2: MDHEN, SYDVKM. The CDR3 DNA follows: TGTGCCAGCCGGGACATAGGCTCCTACGAGCAGTACTTC. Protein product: CASRDIGSYEQYF. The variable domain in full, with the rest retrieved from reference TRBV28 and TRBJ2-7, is DVKVTQSSRYLVKRTGEKVFLECVQDMDHENMFWYRQDPGLGLRLIYFSYDVKMKEKGDIPEGYSVSREKKERFSLILESASTNQTSMYLCASRDIGSYEQYFGPGTRLTVT.

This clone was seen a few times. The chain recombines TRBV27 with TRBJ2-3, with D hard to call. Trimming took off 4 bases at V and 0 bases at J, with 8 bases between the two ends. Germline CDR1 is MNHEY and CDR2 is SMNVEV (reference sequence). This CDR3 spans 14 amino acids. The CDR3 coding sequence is TGTGCCAGCAGTTCCTTCGCGAGCACAGATACGCAGTATTTT. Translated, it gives CASSSFASTDTQYF.

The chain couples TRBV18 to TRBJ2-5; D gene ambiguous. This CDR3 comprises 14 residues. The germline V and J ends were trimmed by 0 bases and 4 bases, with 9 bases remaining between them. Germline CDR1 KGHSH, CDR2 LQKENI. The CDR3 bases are TGTGCCAGCTCACCACCTCTAGGCCTAGAGACCCAGTACTTC. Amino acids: CASSPPLGLETQYF. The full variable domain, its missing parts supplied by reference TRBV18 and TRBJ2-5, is NAGVMQNPRHLVRRRGQEARLRCSPMKGHSHVYWYRQLPEEGLKFMVYLQKENIIDESGMPKERFSAEFPKEGPSILRIQQVVRGDSAAYFCASSPPLGLETQYFGPGTRLLVL.

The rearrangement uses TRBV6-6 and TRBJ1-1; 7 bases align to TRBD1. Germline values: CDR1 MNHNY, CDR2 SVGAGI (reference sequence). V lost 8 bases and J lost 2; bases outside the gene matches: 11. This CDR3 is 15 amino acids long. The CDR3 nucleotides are TGTGCCAGCCGTCGAATGGCAGGGGGAAACACTGAAGCTTTCTTT. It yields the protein CASRRMAGGNTEAFF.

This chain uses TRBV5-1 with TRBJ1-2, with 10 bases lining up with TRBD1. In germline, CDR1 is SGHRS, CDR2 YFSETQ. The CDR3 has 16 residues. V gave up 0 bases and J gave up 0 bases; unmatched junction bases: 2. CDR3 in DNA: TGCGCCAGCAGCTTGGAGGGGACAGGGGCTAACTATGGCTACACCTTC. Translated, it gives CASSLEGTGANYGYTF.

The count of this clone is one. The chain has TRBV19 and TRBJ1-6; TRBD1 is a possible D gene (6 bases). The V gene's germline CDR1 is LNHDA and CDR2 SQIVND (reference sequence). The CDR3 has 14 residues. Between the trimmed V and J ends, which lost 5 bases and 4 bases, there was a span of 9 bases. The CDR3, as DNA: TGTGCCAGTAGTCCACAGGGTTATAATTCACCCCTCCACTTT. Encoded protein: CASSPQGYNSPLHF.

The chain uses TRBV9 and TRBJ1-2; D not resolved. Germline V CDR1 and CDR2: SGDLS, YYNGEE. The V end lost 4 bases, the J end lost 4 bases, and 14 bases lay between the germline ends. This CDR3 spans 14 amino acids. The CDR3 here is CASSPSSRFYGYTF. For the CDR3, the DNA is TGTGCCAGCAGCCCTAGCTCCAGATTCTATGGCTACACCTTC. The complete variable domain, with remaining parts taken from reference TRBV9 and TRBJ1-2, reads DSGVTQTPKHLITATGQRVTLRCSPRSGDLSVYWYQQSLDQGLQFLIQYYNGEERAKGNILERFSAQQFPDLHSELNLSSLELGDSALYFCASSPSSRFYGYTFGSGTRLTVV.

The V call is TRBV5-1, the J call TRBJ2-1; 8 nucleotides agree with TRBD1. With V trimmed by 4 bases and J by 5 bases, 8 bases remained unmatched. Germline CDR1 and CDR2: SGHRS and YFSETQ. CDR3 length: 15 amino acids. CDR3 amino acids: CASSLKDRDDNEQFF. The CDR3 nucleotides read TGCGCCAGCAGCCTAAAGGACAGGGATGACAATGAGCAGTTCTTC.

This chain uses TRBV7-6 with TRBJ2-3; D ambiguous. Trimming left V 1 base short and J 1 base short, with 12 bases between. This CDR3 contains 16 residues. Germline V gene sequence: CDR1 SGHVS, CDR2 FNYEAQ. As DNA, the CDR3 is TGTGCCAGCAGCTTAGGTGACACCTACCGCACAGATACGCAGTATTTT. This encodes CASSLGDTYRTDTQYF.

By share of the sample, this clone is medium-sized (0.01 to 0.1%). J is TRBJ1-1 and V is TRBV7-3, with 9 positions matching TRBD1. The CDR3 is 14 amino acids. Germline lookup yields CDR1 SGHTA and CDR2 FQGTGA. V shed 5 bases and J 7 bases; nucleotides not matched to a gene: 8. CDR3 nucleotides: TGTGCCAGCAGCACCCTACAGGGGGCAGGTGAAGCTTTCTTT. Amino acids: CASSTLQGAGEAFF.

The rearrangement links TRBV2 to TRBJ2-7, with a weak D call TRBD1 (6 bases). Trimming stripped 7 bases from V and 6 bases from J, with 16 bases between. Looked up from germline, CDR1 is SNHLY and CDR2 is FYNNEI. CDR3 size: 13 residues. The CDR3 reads CASIPPGQFEQYV. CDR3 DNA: TGTGCCAGCATTCCCCCCGGACAGTTCGAGCAGTACGTC.

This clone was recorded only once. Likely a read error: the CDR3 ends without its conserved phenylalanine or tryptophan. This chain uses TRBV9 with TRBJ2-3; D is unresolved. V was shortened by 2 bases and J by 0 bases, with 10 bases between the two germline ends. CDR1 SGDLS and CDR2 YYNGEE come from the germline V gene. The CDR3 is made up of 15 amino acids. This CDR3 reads CASSVQATSTDTQYV. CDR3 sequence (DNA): TGTGCCAGCAGCGTTCAGGCCACAAGCACAGATACGCAGTATGTT.